This paragraph covers one TCR beta chain sequence. Its antigen remains unknown. The data originate from a study of CD8 T cells in ankylosing spondylitis. Study-level points and caveats: Enrichment of disease-linked clones was reportedly significant in matched ankylosing spondylitis synovial fluid. A CD8+ phenotype characterized the disease-linked clones, which were relatively rare in peripheral blood. Previously reported in reactive arthritis synovial fluid and blood were some of the motif variants. Seemingly characteristic of ankylosing spondylitis blood was a TCR beta motif consisting of about 8 highly homologous variants.

TCRdb itself ran the 5' RACE reads through MiXCR, one entry per CDR3 protein. The table shows 400,000 or so distinct CDR3 sequences, with roughly a quarter occurring only once. Germline V CDR1 and CDR2: MNHEY, SMNVEV (reference sequence). Losses at the gene ends were 7 bases for V and 4 bases for J; bases not matched to a gene: 12. CDR3 size: 17 residues. Sample: blood, either unsorted or a sorted T cell fraction (not recorded which). The chain has TRBV27 and TRBJ2-6; TRBD1 aligns across 8 bases. The sequence was obtained from a male donor with ankylosing spondylitis. CDR3 sequence: CASKGYQGASGANVLTF. The CDR3 nucleotides read TGTGCCAGCAAAGGATACCAGGGGGCTTCGGGGGCCAACGTCCTGACTTTC.